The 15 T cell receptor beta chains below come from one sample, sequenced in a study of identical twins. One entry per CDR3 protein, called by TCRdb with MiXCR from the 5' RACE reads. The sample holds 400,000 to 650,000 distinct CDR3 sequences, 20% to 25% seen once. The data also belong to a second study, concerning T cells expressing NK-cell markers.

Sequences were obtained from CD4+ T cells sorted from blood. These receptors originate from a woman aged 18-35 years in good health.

The CDR3 DNA reads TGTGCCAGCAGCCAACCCAGACTAGCGGGGGGGAGCACAGATACGCAGTATTTT. The encoded protein is CASSQPRLAGGSTDTQYF. The chain links TRBV3-1 to TRBJ2-3, with 14 bases identical to TRBD2. There are 18 residues in the CDR3. The germline gives CDR1 LGHDT, CDR2 YNNKEL (reference sequence). The junction had 4 bases not matched to a gene; V was cut back by 2 bases and J by 0 bases.

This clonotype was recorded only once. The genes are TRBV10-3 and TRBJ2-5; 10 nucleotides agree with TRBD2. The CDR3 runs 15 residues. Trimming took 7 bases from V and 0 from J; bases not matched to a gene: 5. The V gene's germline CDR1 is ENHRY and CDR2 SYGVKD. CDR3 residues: CAIKSSGGDQETQYF. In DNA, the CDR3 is TGTGCCATCAAATCTAGCGGGGGAGACCAAGAGACCCAGTACTTC.

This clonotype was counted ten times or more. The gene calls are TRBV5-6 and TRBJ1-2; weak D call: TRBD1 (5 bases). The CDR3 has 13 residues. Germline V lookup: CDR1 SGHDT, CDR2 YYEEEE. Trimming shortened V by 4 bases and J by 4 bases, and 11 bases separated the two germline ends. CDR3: CASSRGRFYGYTF. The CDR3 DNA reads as TGTGCCAGCAGCCGGGGCAGGTTCTATGGCTACACCTTC.

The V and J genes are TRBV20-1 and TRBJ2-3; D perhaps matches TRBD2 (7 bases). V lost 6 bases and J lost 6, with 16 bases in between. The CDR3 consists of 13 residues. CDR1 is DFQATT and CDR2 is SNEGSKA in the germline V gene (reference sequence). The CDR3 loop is CSASARGADTQYF. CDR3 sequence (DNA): TGCAGTGCCAGCGCCCGGGGGGCGGATACGCAGTATTTT.

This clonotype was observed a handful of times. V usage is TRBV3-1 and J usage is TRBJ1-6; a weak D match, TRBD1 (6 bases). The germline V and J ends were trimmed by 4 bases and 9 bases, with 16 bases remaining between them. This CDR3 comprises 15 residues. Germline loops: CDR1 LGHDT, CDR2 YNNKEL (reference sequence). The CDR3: CASSLRGGIGSPLHF. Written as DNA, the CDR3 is TGTGCCAGCAGCCTCAGGGGAGGGATTGGTTCACCCCTCCACTTT.

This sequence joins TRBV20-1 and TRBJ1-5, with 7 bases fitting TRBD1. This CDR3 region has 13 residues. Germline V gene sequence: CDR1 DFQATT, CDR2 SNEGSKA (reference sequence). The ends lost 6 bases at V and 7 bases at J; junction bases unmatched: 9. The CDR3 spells CSANRQGQQPQHF. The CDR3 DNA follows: TGCAGTGCCAACCGACAGGGTCAGCAGCCCCAGCATTTT.

The CDR3 DNA is TGTGCCAGCAGCTCGGCGCGGTCCGAGCAGTACTTC. It translates to CASSSARSEQYF. V gene TRBV12-3 or TRBV12-4 combines with J gene TRBJ2-7; D is unclear. V was pared by 6 bases and J by 6 bases, with 12 bases between. This CDR3 contains 12 residues.

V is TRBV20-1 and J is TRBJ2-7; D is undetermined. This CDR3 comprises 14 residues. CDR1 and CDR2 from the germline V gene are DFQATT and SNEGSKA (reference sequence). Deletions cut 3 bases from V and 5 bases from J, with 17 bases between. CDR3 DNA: TGCAGTGCTAGCGTGCAGGCCACATACAACGAGCAGTACTTC. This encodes CSASVQATYNEQYF.

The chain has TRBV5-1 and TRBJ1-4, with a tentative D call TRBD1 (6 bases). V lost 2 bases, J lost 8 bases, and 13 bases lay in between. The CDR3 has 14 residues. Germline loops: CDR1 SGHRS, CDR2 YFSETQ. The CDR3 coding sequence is TGCGCCAGCAGCTTCGAACAGGGAGAGGAAAAACTGTTTTTT. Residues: CASSFEQGEEKLFF.

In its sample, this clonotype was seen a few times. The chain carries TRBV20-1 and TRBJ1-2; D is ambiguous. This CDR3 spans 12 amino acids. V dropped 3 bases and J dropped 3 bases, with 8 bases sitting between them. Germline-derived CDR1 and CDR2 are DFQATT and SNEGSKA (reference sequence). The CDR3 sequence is CSASGWDYGYTF. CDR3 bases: TGCAGTGCTAGTGGGTGGGACTATGGCTACACCTTC.

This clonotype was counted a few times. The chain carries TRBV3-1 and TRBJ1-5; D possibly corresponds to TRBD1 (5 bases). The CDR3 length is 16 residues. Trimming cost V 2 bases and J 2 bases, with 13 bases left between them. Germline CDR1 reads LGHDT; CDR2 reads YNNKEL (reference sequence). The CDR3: CASSQKSGGGNQPQHF. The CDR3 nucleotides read TGTGCCAGCAGCCAAAAATCAGGAGGGGGCAATCAGCCCCAGCATTTT.

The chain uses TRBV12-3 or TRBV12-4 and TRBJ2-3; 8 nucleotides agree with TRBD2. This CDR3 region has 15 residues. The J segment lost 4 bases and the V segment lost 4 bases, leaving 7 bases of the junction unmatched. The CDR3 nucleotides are TGTGCCAGCAGTTCCCTTAGCGGGGAGTCAGATACGCAGTATTTT. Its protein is CASSSLSGESDTQYF.

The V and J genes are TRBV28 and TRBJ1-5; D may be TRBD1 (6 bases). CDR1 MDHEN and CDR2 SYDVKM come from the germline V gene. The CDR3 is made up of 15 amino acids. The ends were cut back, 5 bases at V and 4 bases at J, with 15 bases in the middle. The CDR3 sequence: CASSTLQGGNQPQHF. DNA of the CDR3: TGTGCCAGCAGTACCTTACAGGGTGGTAATCAGCCCCAGCATTTT.

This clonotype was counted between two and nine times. The CDR3: CASSVAYSLAKNIQYF. The DNA of the CDR3 is TGTGCCAGCAGCGTAGCTTACAGTCTAGCCAAAAACATTCAGTACTTC. J is TRBJ2-4 and V is TRBV9; D uncertain. The CDR3 contains 16 residues. CDR1 and CDR2 from the germline V gene are SGDLS and YYNGEE. The ends were cut back, 0 bases at V and 0 bases at J, with 10 bases in the middle.

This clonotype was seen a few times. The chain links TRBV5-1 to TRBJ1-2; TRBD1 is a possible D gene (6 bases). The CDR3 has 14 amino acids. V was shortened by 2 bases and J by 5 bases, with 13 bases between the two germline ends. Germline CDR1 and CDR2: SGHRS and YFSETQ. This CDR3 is CASSFTGREYGYTF. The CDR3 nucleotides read TGCGCCAGCAGCTTCACAGGGCGGGAGTATGGCTACACCTTC. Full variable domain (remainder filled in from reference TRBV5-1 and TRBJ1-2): KAGVTQTPRYLIKTRGQQVTLSCSPISGHRSVSWYQQTPGQGLQFLFEYFSETQRNKGNFPGRFSGRQFSNSRSEMNVSTLELGDSALYLCASSFTGREYGYTFGSGTRLTVV.